These T cell receptor beta chains were read from a single sample in a study of T cell responses to AZD1222 COVID-19 vaccine. Generated by immunoSEQ multiplex PCR, the TCRdb table keeps only in-frame clones and is missing some. Counted here are over 75,000 clones, around 90% occurring once; the ten biggest clones make up less than 2.5%. Here the sequenced sample was peripheral blood, taken on day 0 of AZD1222 vaccination. These receptors were taken from an adult in good health. Both conserved end residues are part of each CDR3. A D gene is named only where the DNA matches it firmly. Part of the rows lack a size; the others show once, few, many or a class for expanded clones.

size	D	V	length	J	CDR3	DNA
-	-	TRBV28	14	TRBJ2-3	CASSPEPRGDTQYF	TGTGCCAGCAGTCCCGAGCCTCGTGGGGATACGCAGTATTTT
-	-	TRBV13	14	TRBJ2-1	CASSQQGLHNEQFF	TGTGCCAGCAGCCAGCAGGGACTCCACAATGAGCAGTTCTTC
-	-	TRBV4-2	14	TRBJ1-4	CASSQAAEGEKLFF	TGTGCCAGCAGCCAAGCCGCAGAAGGTGAAAAACTGTTTTTT
-	-	TRBV7-2	19	TRBJ2-7	CASSLKGRTLNGVAGEQYF	TGTGCCAGCAGCTTAAAGGGAAGGACCTTAAACGGGGTCGCGGGCGAGCAGTACTTC
-	TRBD2	TRBV5-1	16	TRBJ2-7	CASSLGATSGYYEQYF	TGCGCCAGCAGCTTGGGAGCCACTAGCGGGTACTACGAGCAGTACTTC
-	-	TRBV5-1	16	TRBJ1-6	CASSFSVAGPNSPLHF	TGCGCCAGCAGCTTCTCCGTTGCAGGGCCGAATTCACCCCTCCACTTT
-	TRBD1	TRBV2	15	TRBJ2-3	CASSAGQGRTDTQYF	TGTGCCAGCAGTGCCGGACAGGGGAGGACAGATACGCAGTATTTT
-	-	TRBV18	16	TRBJ1-6	CASSERSGGQGSPLHF	TGTGCCAGCTCAGAAAGGTCGGGGGGCCAAGGTTCACCCCTCCACTTT
-	-	TRBV18	15	TRBJ1-1	CASSRGGGSDTEAFF	TGTGCCAGCTCACGGGGAGGGGGTTCGGACACTGAAGCTTTCTTT
-	TRBD2	TRBV3-1/TRBV3-2	16	TRBJ2-1	CASSQGSTGGYNEQFF	TGTGCCAGCAGCCAAGGGTCGACGGGGGGTTACAATGAGCAGTTCTTC
-	-	TRBV10-3	16	TRBJ1-6	CAISAQGATDNSPLHF	TGTGCCATCAGTGCGCAAGGAGCGACTGATAATTCACCCCTCCACTTT
-	-	TRBV2	14	TRBJ1-5	CASSEWGGNQPQHF	TGTGCCAGCAGTGAATGGGGAGGCAATCAGCCCCAGCATTTT
-	-	TRBV5-1	14	TRBJ2-1	CASSRPTGRDEQFF	TGCGCCAGCAGCAGGCCGACAGGGAGGGATGAGCAGTTCTTC
-	-	TRBV19	16	TRBJ1-1	CASYTPFRDENTEAFF	TGTGCCAGTTACACTCCATTCAGGGACGAGAACACTGAAGCTTTCTTT
-	-	TRBV29-1	14	TRBJ1-3	CSVEGEYSGNTIYF	TGCAGCGTTGAGGGGGAGTACTCTGGAAACACCATATATTTT
-	TRBD1	TRBV7-8	17	TRBJ1-4	CASSSLRTGGVNEKLFF	TGTGCCAGCAGCTCCCTCCGAACAGGGGGCGTAAATGAAAAACTGTTTTTT
-	TRBD1	TRBV5-1	14	TRBJ2-1	CASSLGTGAGGQFF	TGCGCCAGCAGCTTGGGGACAGGGGCCGGGGGGCAGTTCTTC
-	TRBD1	TRBV3-1/TRBV3-2	15	TRBJ1-1	CASSQAGTANTEAFF	TGTGCCAGCAGCCAGGCCGGGACAGCGAACACTGAAGCTTTCTTT
once	TRBD2	TRBV5-4	16	TRBJ2-3	CASSGLAGPSGDTQYF	TGTGCCAGCAGCGGGCTAGCGGGCCCGTCTGGAGATACGCAGTATTTT
-	TRBD2	TRBV29-1	14	TRBJ2-5	CSVELASGQETQYF	TGCAGCGTTGAACTGGCTAGCGGCCAAGAGACCCAGTACTTC
-	-	TRBV5-6	15	TRBJ1-2	CASSSLQAENYGYTF	TGTGCCAGCAGCTCCCTCCAGGCCGAAAACTATGGCTACACCTTC
-	-	TRBV5-6	13	TRBJ1-2	CASSLEGNYGYTF	TGTGCCAGCAGCTTGGAGGGGAACTATGGCTACACCTTC
-	-	TRBV12-3/TRBV12-4	12	TRBJ2-3	CASSFSTDTQYF	TGTGCCAGCAGTTTCAGCACAGATACGCAGTATTTT
-	TRBD2	TRBV27	17	TRBJ2-3	CASSHSASGGITDTQYF	TGTGCCAGCAGCCACTCGGCTAGCGGGGGAATCACAGATACGCAGTATTTT
-	-	TRBV4-1	16	TRBJ2-6	CASSQDPGAGANVLTF	TGCGCCAGCAGCCAGGATCCAGGGGCCGGGGCCAACGTCCTGACTTTC
-	-	TRBV27	14	TRBJ1-4	CASSPRPRNEKLFF	TGTGCCAGCAGTCCCCGACCCCGAAATGAAAAACTGTTTTTT
-	-	TRBV12-5	17	TRBJ1-2	CASGSRGVRVLNYGYTF	TGTGCTAGTGGTTCGCGGGGAGTGCGGGTCCTTAACTATGGCTACACCTTC
-	TRBD1	TRBV3-1/TRBV3-2	19	TRBJ1-5	CASSQGLSGGGWSNQPQHF	TGTGCCAGCAGCCAAGGCCTCTCAGGGGGCGGGTGGAGCAATCAGCCCCAGCATTTT
-	TRBD1	TRBV7-9	16	TRBJ2-1	CASSPGTGEGYNEQFF	TGTGCCAGCAGCCCGGGGACAGGGGAAGGCTACAATGAGCAGTTCTTC
few	-	TRBV18	15	TRBJ1-1	CASSPPGLGSTEAFF	TGTGCCAGCTCACCACCAGGGCTCGGTAGCACTGAAGCTTTCTTT
-	-	TRBV5-6	15	TRBJ2-3	CASAWGVTMGDTQYF	TGTGCCAGCGCCTGGGGAGTCACTATGGGAGATACGCAGTATTTT
once	-	TRBV19	14	TRBJ2-2	CASRRWQNTGELFF	TGTGCCAGTAGAAGGTGGCAGAACACCGGGGAGCTGTTTTTT
-	-	TRBV13	13	TRBJ2-2	CASSLGATGELFF	TGTGCCAGCAGCTTAGGTGCCACCGGGGAGCTGTTTTTT
few	-	TRBV15	13	TRBJ1-2	CATSTTANYGYTF	TGTGCCACCAGCACCACGGCTAACTATGGCTACACCTTC
-	-	TRBV19	10	TRBJ2-1	CASGYNEQFF	TGTGCCAGTGGCTACAATGAGCAGTTCTTC
-	-	TRBV6-5	12	TRBJ2-1	CASSTSGYEQFF	TGTGCCAGCAGTACCTCAGGGTATGAGCAGTTCTTC
-	-	TRBV5-1	15	TRBJ1-2	CASSPDPQATNGYTF	TGCGCCAGCAGTCCGGACCCGCAGGCCACTAACGGCTACACCTTC
-	TRBD1	TRBV14	16	TRBJ1-2	CASSPIPTGTGGGYTF	TGTGCCAGCAGCCCAATTCCTACCGGGACAGGGGGTGGCTACACCTTC
-	-	TRBV10-2	13	TRBJ2-7	CASSESGPYEQYF	TGCGCCAGCAGTGAGTCAGGCCCCTACGAGCAGTACTTC
-	-	TRBV3-1/TRBV3-2	14	TRBJ1-1	CASSQVTGKPEAFF	TGTGCCAGCAGCCAAGTTACTGGGAAGCCTGAAGCTTTCTTT
-	TRBD2	TRBV5-1	16	TRBJ2-5	CASSPRTSGGQETQYF	TGCGCCAGCAGCCCTAGGACTAGCGGGGGCCAAGAGACCCAGTACTTC
few	TRBD1	TRBV18	17	TRBJ2-7	CASSPRTLTGGNYEQYF	TGTGCCAGCTCACCAAGGACGCTGACAGGGGGTAACTACGAGCAGTACTTC
-	-	TRBV5-8	17	TRBJ2-6	CASSSGTESSGANVLTF	TGTGCCAGCAGCTCCGGGACGGAGAGCTCTGGGGCCAACGTCCTGACTTTC
-	TRBD2	TRBV27	15	TRBJ2-7	CASSLLAGSSYEQYF	TGTGCCAGCAGTCTACTAGCGGGATCATCCTACGAGCAGTACTTC
-	-	TRBV6-1	13	TRBJ1-1	CASSEKETGEAFF	TGTGCCAGCAGTGAAAAGGAAACAGGTGAAGCTTTCTTT
-	-	TRBV27	14	TRBJ1-3	CASSRTVSGNTIYF	TGTGCCAGCAGTCGGACAGTCTCTGGAAACACCATATATTTT
-	-	TRBV11-3	13	TRBJ1-1	CASSRTRNTEAFF	TGTGCCAGCAGTAGGACAAGGAACACTGAAGCTTTCTTT
once	-	TRBV10-3	14	TRBJ1-2	CAISERDISSGYTF	TGTGCCATCAGTGAAAGGGACATTTCTAGCGGCTACACCTTC
-	TRBD1	TRBV12-5	15	TRBJ2-7	CASGLGTVGSYEQYF	TGTGCTAGTGGTTTAGGGACAGTGGGATCCTACGAGCAGTACTTC
-	TRBD2	TRBV27	15	TRBJ2-1	CASSLRAGGLNEQFF	TGTGCCAGCAGTTTACGAGCGGGAGGACTCAATGAGCAGTTCTTC
once	TRBD2	TRBV19	14	TRBJ2-3	CASSRGLATDTQYF	TGTGCCAGTAGCCGGGGACTAGCCACAGATACGCAGTATTTT